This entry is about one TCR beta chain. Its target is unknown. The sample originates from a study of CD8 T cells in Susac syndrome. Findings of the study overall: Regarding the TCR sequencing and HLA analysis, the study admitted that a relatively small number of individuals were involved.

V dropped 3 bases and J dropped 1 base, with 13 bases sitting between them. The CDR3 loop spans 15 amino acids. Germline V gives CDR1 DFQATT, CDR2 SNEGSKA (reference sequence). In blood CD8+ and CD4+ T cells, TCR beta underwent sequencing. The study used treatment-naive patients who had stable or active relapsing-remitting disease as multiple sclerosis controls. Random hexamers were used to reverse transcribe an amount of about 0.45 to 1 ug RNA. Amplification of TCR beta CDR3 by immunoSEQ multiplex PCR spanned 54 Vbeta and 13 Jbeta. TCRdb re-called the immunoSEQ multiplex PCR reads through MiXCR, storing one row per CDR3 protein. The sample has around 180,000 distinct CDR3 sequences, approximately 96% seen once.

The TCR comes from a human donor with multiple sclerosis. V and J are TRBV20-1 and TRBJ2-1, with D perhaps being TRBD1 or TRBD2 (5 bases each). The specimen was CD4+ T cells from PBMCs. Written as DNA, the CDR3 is TGCAGTGCTAGTCCCCGGGGACCTTCCTACAATGAGCAGTTCTTC. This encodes CSASPRGPSYNEQFF.